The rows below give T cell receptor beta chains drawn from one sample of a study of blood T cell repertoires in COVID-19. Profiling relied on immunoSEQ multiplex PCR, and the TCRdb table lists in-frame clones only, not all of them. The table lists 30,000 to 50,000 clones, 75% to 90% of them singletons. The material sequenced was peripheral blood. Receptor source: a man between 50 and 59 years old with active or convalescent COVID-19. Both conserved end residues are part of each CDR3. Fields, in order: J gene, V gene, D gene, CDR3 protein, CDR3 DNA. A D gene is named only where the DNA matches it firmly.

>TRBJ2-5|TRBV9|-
CASSVVTTAQETQYF
TGTGCCAGCAGCGTAGTAACGACAGCACAAGAGACCCAGTACTTC
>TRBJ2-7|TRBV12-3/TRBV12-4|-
CASSLGLYEQYF
TGTGCCAGCAGTTTAGGACTCTACGAGCAGTACTTC
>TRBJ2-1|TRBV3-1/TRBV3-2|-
CASGKTGLNEQFF
TGTGCCAGCGGAAAAACAGGGCTTAATGAGCAGTTCTTC
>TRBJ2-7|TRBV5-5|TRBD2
CATGLASYEQYF
TGTGCCACCGGACTAGCCTCCTACGAGCAGTACTTC
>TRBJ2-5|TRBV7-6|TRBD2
CASSRLAGATQETQYF
TGTGCCAGCAGCCGACTAGCGGGGGCAACCCAAGAGACCCAGTACTTC
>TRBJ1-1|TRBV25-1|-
CASSRNTEAFF
TGTGCCAGCAGTCGGAACACTGAAGCTTTCTTT
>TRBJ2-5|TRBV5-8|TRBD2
CASSLDFWSSGGEQETQYF
TGTGCCAGCAGCTTGGATTTTTGGTCTAGCGGGGGGGAACAAGAGACCCAGTACTTC
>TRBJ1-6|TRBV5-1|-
CASSSRQSYNSPLHF
TGCGCCAGCAGCTCAAGACAGTCCTATAATTCACCCCTCCACTTT
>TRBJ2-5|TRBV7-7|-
CASSPLKLQETQYF
TGTGCCAGCAGCCCTTTGAAGCTCCAAGAGACCCAGTACTTC
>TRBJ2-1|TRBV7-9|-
CASSYDRTTYNEQFF
TGTGCCAGCAGCTACGACAGAACTACCTACAATGAGCAGTTCTTC
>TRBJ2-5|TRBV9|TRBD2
CASSPRGLAGQETQYF
TGTGCCAGCAGCCCCAGGGGACTAGCGGGACAAGAGACCCAGTACTTC
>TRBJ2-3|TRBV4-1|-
CASSGSLNIGDTQYF
TGCGCCAGCAGTGGTAGCCTTAACATCGGGGATACGCAGTATTTT
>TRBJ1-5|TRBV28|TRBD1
CASRTGGLNQPQHF
TGTGCCAGCAGGACAGGGGGTCTCAATCAGCCCCAGCATTTT
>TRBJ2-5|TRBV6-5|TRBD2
CASTAQRGGLETQYF
TGTGCCAGCACCGCCCAGCGGGGGGGCCTCGAGACCCAGTACTTC
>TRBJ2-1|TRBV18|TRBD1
CASSGQGNYNEQFF
TGTGCCAGCTCCGGACAGGGGAACTACAATGAGCAGTTCTTC
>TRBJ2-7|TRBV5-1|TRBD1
CASSWGTGYEQYF
TGCGCCAGCAGCTGGGGGACAGGCTACGAGCAGTACTTC